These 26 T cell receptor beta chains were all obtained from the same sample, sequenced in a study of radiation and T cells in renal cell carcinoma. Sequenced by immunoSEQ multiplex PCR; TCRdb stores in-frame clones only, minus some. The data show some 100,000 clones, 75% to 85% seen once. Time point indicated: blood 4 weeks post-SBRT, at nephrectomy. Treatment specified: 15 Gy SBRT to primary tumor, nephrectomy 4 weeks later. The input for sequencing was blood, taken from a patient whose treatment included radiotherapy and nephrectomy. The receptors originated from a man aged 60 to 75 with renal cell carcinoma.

DNA for the CDR3: TGTGCCAGCAGACTAGACCGGGACAGGGGTGAGACCCAGTACTTC. Amino acids: CASRLDRDRGETQYF. The chain has TRBV7-2 and TRBJ2-5; TRBD1 aligns across 10 bases. Germline V CDR1 and CDR2: SGHTA, FQGNSA. This CDR3 contains 15 residues. V shed 6 bases and J 5 bases; nucleotides not matched to a gene: 9.

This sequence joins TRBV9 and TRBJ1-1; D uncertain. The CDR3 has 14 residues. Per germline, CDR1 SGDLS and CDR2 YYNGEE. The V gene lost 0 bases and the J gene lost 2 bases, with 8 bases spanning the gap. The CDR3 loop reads CASSVEVANTEAFF. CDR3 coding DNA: TGTGCCAGCAGCGTAGAGGTAGCAAACACTGAAGCTTTCTTT.

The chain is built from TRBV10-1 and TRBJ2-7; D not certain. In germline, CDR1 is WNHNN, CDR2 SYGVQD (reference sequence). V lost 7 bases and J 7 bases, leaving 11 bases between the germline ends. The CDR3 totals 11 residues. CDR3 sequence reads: CASILRFEQYF. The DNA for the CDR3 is TGCGCCAGCATCTTACGGTTTGAGCAGTACTTC.

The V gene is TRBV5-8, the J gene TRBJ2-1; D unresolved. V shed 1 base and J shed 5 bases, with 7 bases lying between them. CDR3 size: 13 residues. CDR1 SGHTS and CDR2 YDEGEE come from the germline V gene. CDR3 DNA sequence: TGTGCCAGCAGCTTGAATCGAGACAATGAGCAGTTCTTC. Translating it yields CASSLNRDNEQFF.

CDR3 amino acids: CASSIRQPSYRNTIYF. DNA for the CDR3: TGTGCCAGTAGTATCCGACAGCCTTCCTATAGAAACACCATATATTTT. This chain connects TRBV19 to TRBJ1-3; weak D call: TRBD1 (5 bases). The germline gives CDR1 LNHDA, CDR2 SQIVND (reference sequence). This CDR3 spans 16 amino acids. Trimming took off 3 bases at V and 5 bases at J, with 17 bases between the two ends.

CDR3 coding DNA: TGCGCCAGCAGTGTCGGGACAAACTATGGCTACACCTTC. It specifies CASSVGTNYGYTF. The chain recombines TRBV10-1 with TRBJ1-2; TRBD1 is a possible D gene (6 bases). With 4 bases removed from V and 2 bases from J, the gap between germline ends came to 8 bases. Germline CDR1 WNHNN, CDR2 SYGVQD (reference sequence). This CDR3 spans 13 amino acids.

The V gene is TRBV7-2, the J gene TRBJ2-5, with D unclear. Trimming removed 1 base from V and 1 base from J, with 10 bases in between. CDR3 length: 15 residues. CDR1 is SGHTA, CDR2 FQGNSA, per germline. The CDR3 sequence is CASSLDGRFQETQYF. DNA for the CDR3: TGTGCCAGCAGCTTAGACGGCAGATTCCAAGAGACCCAGTACTTC. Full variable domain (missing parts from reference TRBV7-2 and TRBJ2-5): GAGVSQSPSNKVTEKGKDVELRCDPISGHTALYWYRQSLGQGLEFLIYFQGNSAPDKSGLPSDRFSAERTGGSVSTLTIQRTQQEDSAVYLCASSLDGRFQETQYFGPGTRLLVL.

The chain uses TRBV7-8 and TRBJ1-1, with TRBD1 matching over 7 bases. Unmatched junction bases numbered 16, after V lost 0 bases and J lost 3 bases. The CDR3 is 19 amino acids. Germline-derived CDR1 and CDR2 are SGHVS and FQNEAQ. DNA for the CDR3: TGTGCCAGCAGCTTAGCGCAGGGGGGGGCCAGTAGAATCGACACTGAAGCTTTCTTT. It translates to CASSLAQGGASRIDTEAFF.

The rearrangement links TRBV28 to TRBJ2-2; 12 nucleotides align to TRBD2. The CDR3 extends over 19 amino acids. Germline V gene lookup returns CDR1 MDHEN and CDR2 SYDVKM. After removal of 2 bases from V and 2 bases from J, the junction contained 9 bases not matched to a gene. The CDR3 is CASSLLGLAGNSNTGELFF. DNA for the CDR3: TGTGCCAGCAGTTTACTCGGACTAGCGGGAAATAGTAACACCGGGGAGCTGTTTTTT.

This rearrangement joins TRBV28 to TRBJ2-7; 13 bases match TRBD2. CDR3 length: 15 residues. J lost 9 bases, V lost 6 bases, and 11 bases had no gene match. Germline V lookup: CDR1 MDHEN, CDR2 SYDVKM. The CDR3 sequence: CASSSIGTSGIRQYF. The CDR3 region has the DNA TGTGCCAGCAGCAGCATCGGGACTAGCGGGATCAGGCAGTACTTC.

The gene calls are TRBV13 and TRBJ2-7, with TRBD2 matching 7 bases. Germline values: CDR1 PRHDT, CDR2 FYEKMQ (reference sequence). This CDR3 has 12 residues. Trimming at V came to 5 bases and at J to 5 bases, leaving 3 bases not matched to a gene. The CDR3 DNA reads TGTGCCAGCAGCCCTAGCGGAAACGAGCAGTACTTC. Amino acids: CASSPSGNEQYF.

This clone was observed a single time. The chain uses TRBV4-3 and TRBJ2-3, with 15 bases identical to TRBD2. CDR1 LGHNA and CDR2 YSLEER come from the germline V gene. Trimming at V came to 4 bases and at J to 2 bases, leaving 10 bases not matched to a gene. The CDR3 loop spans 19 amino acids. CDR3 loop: CASSRFSGTSGGFTDTQYF. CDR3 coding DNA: TGCGCCAGCAGCCGGTTCTCCGGGACTAGCGGGGGGTTCACAGATACGCAGTATTTT.

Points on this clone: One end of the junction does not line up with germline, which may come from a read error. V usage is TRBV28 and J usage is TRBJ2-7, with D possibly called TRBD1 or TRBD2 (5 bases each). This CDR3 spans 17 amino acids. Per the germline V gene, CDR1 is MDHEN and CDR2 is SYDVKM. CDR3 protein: CASSLYPSLRDPKPVGF. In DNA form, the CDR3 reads TGTGCCAGCAGTTTATACCCTAGCCTCCGGGACCCTAAGCCGGTAGGATTC.

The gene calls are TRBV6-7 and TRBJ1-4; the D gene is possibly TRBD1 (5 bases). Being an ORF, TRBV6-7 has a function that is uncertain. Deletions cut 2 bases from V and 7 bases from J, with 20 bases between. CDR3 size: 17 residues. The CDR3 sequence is CASSYPLDPGRREKLFF. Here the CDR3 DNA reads TGTGCCAGCAGTTACCCACTTGACCCAGGGAGGCGTGAAAAACTGTTTTTT.

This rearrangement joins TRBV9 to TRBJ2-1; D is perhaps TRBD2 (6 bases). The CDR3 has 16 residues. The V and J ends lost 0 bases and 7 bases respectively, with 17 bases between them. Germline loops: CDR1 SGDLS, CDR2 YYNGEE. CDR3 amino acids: CASSVVSGVGPNEQFF. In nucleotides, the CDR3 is TGTGCCAGCAGCGTAGTTTCGGGGGTGGGACCGAATGAGCAGTTCTTC.

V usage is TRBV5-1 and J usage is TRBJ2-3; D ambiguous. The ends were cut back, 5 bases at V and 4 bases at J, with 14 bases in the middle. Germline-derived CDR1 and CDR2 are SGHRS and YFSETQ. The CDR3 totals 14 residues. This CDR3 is CASRVGLFADTQYF. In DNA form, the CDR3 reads TGCGCCAGCAGAGTGGGCCTGTTTGCAGATACGCAGTATTTT.

The CDR3 reads CAWSRGRETQYF. CDR3 nucleotide sequence: TGTGCCTGGAGTCGGGGGCGGGAGACCCAGTACTTC. The chain carries TRBV30 and TRBJ2-5; D may be TRBD1 or TRBD2 (6 bases each). V lost 2 bases, J lost 5 bases, and 9 bases lay in between. Per germline, CDR1 GTSNPN and CDR2 SVGIG (reference sequence). CDR3 size: 12 residues. Combining the CDR3 with reference TRBV30 and TRBJ2-5 gives the whole variable domain SQTIHQWPATLVQPVGSPLSLECTVEGTSNPNLYWYRQAAGRGLQLLFYSVGIGQISSEVPQNLSASRPQDRQFILSSKKLLLSDSGFYLCAWSRGRETQYFGPGTRLLVL.

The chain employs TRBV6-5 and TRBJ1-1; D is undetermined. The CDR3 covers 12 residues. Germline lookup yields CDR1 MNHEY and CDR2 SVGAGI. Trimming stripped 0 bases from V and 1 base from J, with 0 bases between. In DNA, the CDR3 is TGTGCCAGCAGTTACTCGAACACTGAAGCTTTCTTT. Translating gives CASSYSNTEAFF.

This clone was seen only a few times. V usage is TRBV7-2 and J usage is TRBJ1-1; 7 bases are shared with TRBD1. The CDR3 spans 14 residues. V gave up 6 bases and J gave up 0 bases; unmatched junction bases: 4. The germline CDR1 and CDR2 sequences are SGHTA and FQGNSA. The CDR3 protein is CASRLDRVNTEAFF. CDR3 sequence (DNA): TGTGCCAGCAGACTAGACAGGGTGAACACTGAAGCTTTCTTT.

CDR3 nucleotide sequence: TGCAGTGCTAGATCTAACTATGGCTACACCTTC. Its translation is CSARSNYGYTF. The gene calls are TRBV20-1 and TRBJ1-2, with D uncertain. V lost 2 bases to trimming and J lost 0 bases, with 1 base between them. CDR1 is DFQATT and CDR2 is SNEGSKA in the germline V gene (reference sequence). This CDR3 region has 11 residues.

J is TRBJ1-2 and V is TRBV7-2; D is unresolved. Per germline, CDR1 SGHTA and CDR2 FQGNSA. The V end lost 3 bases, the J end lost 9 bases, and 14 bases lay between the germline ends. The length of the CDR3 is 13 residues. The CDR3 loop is CASSFSPGQSYTF. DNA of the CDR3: TGTGCCAGCAGCTTTTCACCCGGGCAAAGCTACACCTTC. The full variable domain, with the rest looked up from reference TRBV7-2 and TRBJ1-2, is GAGVSQSPSNKVTEKGKDVELRCDPISGHTALYWYRQSLGQGLEFLIYFQGNSAPDKSGLPSDRFSAERTGGSVSTLTIQRTQQEDSAVYLCASSFSPGQSYTFGSGTRLTVV.

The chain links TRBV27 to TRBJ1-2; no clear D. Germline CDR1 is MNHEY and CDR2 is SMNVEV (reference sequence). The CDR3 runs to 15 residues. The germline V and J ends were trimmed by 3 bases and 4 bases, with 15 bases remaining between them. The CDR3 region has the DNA TGTGCCAGCAGTTTGGATCGCTTCTCAGGCTATGGCTACACCTTC. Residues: CASSLDRFSGYGYTF.

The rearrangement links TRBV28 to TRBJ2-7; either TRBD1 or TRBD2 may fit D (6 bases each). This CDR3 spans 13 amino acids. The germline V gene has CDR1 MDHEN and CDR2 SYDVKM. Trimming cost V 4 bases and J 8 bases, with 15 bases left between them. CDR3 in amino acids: CASSSETGGKQYF. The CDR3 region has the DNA TGTGCCAGCAGTTCTGAGACAGGAGGGAAGCAGTACTTC.

CDR3 sequence (DNA): TGTGCCAGCAGCTTTCCCGGGGGAGAGACCCAGTACTTC. This gives the protein CASSFPGGETQYF. V gene TRBV5-4 combines with J gene TRBJ2-5; tentative D call: TRBD2 (6 bases). Trimming shortened V by 2 bases and J by 4 bases, and 9 bases separated the two germline ends. Germline V gene sequence: CDR1 SGHNT, CDR2 YYREEE (reference sequence). CDR3 length equals 13 residues.

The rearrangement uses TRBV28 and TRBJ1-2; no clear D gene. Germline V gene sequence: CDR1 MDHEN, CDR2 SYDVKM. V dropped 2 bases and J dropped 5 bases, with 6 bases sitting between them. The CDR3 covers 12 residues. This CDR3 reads CASSLGKYGYTF. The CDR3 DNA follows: TGTGCCAGCAGTTTAGGGAAGTATGGCTACACCTTC.

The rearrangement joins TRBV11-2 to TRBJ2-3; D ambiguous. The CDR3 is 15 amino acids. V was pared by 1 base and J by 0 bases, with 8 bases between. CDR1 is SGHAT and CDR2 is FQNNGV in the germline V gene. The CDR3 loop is CASSLAEPSTDTQYF. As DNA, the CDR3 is TGTGCCAGCAGCTTAGCAGAACCTAGCACAGATACGCAGTATTTT.